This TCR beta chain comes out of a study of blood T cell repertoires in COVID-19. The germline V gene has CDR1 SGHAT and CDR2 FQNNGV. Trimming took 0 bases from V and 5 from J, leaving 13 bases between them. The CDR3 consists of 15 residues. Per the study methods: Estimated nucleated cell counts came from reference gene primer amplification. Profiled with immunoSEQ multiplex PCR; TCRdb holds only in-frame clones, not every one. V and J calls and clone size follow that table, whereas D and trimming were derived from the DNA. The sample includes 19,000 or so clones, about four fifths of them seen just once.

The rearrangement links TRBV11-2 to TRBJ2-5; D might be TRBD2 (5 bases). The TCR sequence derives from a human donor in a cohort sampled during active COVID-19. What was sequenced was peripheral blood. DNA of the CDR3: TGTGCCAGCAGCTTAGATCTCTCCCCGGGGGAGACCCAGTACTTC. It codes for CASSLDLSPGETQYF.